One and the same sample provided the 11 T cell receptor beta chains below, sequenced in a study of shared clonotypes between healthy human individuals. The assay was immunoSEQ multiplex PCR, and TCRdb's table has in-frame clones only and misses some. The sample includes about 480,000 clones, over 75% of them seen just once. The specimen was PBMCs. The receptors derive from a middle-aged woman in good health. Some clones in this sample may be carry-over from other donors' samples.

The table lists this clone with a count of one. V usage is TRBV10-3 and J usage is TRBJ2-1, with TRBD2 as a possible D gene (5 bases). The CDR3 length is 12 residues. Trimming took 2 bases from V and 8 from J, leaving 7 bases between them. Germline CDR1 reads ENHRY; CDR2 reads SYGVKD. In DNA form, the CDR3 reads TGTGCCATCAGTGAGGGAGGCGATGAGCAGTTCTTC. As protein: CAISEGGDEQFF.

The J gene is TRBJ2-3, the V gene TRBV6-4; 9 bases agree with TRBD1. V lost 10 bases and J lost 1; bases outside the gene matches: 9. The length of the CDR3 is 15 residues. CDR1 and CDR2 from the germline V gene are MRHNA and SNTAGT. CDR3 in amino acids: CATRRDREGTDTQYF. The CDR3 DNA is TGTGCCACCCGAAGGGACAGGGAGGGCACAGATACGCAGTATTTT.

V and J are TRBV7-3 and TRBJ2-7; TRBD2 aligns across 8 bases. The trim removed 5 bases at V and 4 bases at J, leaving 10 bases unmatched. This CDR3 is 15 amino acids long. Germline assignment: CDR1 SGHTA and CDR2 FQGTGA. In DNA, the CDR3 is TGTGCCAGCAGCAAAAAGGGACTAGAGTCGTACGAGCAGTACTTC. Translating it yields CASSKKGLESYEQYF.

The gene calls are TRBV2 and TRBJ2-5; 8 positions agree with TRBD1. V lost 5 bases and J lost 3; bases outside the gene matches: 8. CDR3 length: 15 amino acids. CDR1 is SNHLY, CDR2 FYNNEI, per germline. The CDR3 sequence is CASSTDRGSEETQYF. The CDR3 region has the DNA TGTGCCAGCAGTACAGACAGGGGTTCTGAAGAGACCCAGTACTTC.

A remark on this clone: Given a much more abundant clone one base away, this may be a read error. The V and J genes are TRBV6-5 and TRBJ1-5; 7 bases are shared with TRBD1. Germline V CDR1 and CDR2: MNHEY, SVGAGI. The CDR3 is made up of 15 amino acids. This CDR3 is CTSRSTGVGNQPQHF. The CDR3 coding sequence is TGTACCAGCAGGTCTACAGGGGTGGGCAATCAGCCCCAGCATTTT.

V usage is TRBV15 and J usage is TRBJ2-3, with 9 bases lining up with TRBD1. There are 16 residues in the CDR3. Per germline, CDR1 LNHNV and CDR2 YYDKDF (reference sequence). J was trimmed by 1 base and V by 0 bases; bases with no gene match: 2. As DNA, the CDR3 is TGTGCCACCAGCAGAGAACGGACAGGGGGCACAGATACGCAGTATTTT. This translates into CATSRERTGGTDTQYF.

V gene TRBV28 combines with J gene TRBJ1-5; 8 positions agree with TRBD1. This CDR3 region has 16 residues. The trim removed 6 bases at V and 2 bases at J, leaving 9 bases unmatched. Germline lookup yields CDR1 MDHEN and CDR2 SYDVKM. CDR3 region: CASSPPGGLGNQPQHF. CDR3 bases: TGTGCCAGCAGCCCCCCAGGGGGCCTTGGCAATCAGCCCCAGCATTTT.

This chain links TRBV11-3 with TRBJ2-3; 8 nucleotides match TRBD1. The CDR3 length is 16 residues. V was pared by 6 bases and J by 0 bases, with 8 bases of the junction left unmatched. Germline CDR1 SGHNT, CDR2 YENEEA. The CDR3 bases are TGTGCCAGCAGTAAGGGACAGGTACCTAGCACAGATACGCAGTATTTT. Translating it yields CASSKGQVPSTDTQYF.

V is TRBV2 and J is TRBJ2-1, with a weak D call TRBD1 (5 bases). Trimming pared 6 bases from V and 0 bases from J, leaving 6 bases between. Germline-derived CDR1 and CDR2 are SNHLY and FYNNEI. This CDR3 is 13 amino acids long. CDR3 residues: CASSTGSYNEQFF. Here the CDR3 DNA reads TGTGCCAGCAGCACAGGCTCCTACAATGAGCAGTTCTTC.

The CDR3 coding sequence is TGTGCCAGCAGTGAGACAGGGACGGCAAACACCGGGGAGCTGTTTTTT. Translated, it gives CASSETGTANTGELFF. J is TRBJ2-2 and V is TRBV2; 7 bases are shared with TRBD1. Germline V lookup: CDR1 SNHLY, CDR2 FYNNEI. CDR3 length: 16 residues. J gave up 2 bases and V 3 bases, and 6 bases lay outside the gene matches.

J is TRBJ2-2 and V is TRBV9, with TRBD2 identical over 8 bases. The CDR3 has 20 residues. J was trimmed by 1 base and V by 3 bases; bases with no gene match: 17. Germline CDR1 is SGDLS and CDR2 is YYNGEE. The DNA of the CDR3 is TGTGCCAGCAGCGCAACAGCTAGTGGTCGGACTAGCAGGAACACCGGGGAGCTGTTTTTT. It specifies CASSATASGRTSRNTGELFF.